This passage covers 2 T cell receptor beta chains from one sample sequenced in a study of CD8+CD57+ T cells in acquired aplastic anemia. The template for TCR beta VDJ and CDR3 sequence profiling was genomic DNA. TCRdb re-called the reads with MiXCR, one entry per CDR3 protein. The table has about 180,000 distinct CDR3 sequences, less than 60% seen once. Sequencing involved patients with CD8+CD57+ cell expansion previously shown by flow cytometry. Sequenced: sorted CD4+, CD8+, or CD8+CD57+ T cells (not recorded which) from PBMCs. These receptors all come from a human donor with aplastic anemia.

The V call is TRBV11-1, the J call TRBJ2-2, with 7 bases identical to TRBD2. J lost 1 base, V lost 0 bases, and 5 bases had no gene match. Per germline, CDR1 SGHAT and CDR2 FQDESV (reference sequence). The CDR3 is 17 amino acids. The DNA of the CDR3 is TGTGCCAGCAGCTTAGCCGGCGGGAGTGTGAACACCGGGGAGCTGTTTTTT. This sequence encodes CASSLAGGSVNTGELFF.

Many counts were recorded for this clonotype. The chain's CDR3 is CASSRSGTGHHYEQYF. CDR3 DNA: TGTGCCAGCAGCCGCTCCGGGACAGGGCATCACTACGAGCAGTACTTC. The rearrangement links TRBV6-1 to TRBJ2-7; the match to TRBD1 covers 9 bases. The CDR3 is made up of 16 amino acids. The V and J ends lost 6 bases and 3 bases, in that order; junction bases with no gene match: 12. Germline CDR1 is MNHNS and CDR2 is SASEGT.